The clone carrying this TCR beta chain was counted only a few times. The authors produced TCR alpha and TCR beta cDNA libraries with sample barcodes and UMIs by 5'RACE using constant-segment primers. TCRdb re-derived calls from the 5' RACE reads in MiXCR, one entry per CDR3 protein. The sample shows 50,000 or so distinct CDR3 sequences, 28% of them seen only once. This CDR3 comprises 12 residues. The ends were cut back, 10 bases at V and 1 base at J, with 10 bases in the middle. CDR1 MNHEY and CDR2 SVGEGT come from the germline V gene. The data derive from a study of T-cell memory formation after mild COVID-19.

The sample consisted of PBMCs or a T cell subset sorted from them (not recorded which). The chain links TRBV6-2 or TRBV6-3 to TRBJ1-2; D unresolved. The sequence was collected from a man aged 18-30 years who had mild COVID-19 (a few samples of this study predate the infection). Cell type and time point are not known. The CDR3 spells CATTLGNYGYTF. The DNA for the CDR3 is TGTGCCACCACCCTGGGTAACTATGGCTACACCTTC.